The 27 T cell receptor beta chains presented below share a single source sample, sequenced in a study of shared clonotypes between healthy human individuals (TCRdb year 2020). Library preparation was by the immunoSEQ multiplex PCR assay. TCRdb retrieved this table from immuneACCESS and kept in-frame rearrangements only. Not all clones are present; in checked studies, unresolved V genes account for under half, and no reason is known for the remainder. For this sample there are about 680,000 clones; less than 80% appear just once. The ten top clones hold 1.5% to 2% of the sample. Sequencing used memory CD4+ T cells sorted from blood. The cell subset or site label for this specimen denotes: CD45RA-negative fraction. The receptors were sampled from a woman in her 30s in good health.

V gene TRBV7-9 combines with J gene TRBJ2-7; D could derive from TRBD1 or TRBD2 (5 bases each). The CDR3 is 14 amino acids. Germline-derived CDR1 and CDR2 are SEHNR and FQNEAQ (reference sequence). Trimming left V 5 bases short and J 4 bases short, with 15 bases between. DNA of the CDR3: TGTGCCAGCAGCCCTCCGGGACCCTATTACGAGCAGTACTTC. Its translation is CASSPPGPYYEQYF.

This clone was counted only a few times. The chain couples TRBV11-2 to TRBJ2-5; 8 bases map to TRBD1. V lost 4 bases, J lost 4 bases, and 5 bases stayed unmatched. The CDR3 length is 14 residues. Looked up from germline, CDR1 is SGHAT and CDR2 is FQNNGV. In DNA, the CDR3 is TGTGCCAGCAGCTCTCAGGGGACAGGAGAGACCCAGTACTTC. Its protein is CASSSQGTGETQYF. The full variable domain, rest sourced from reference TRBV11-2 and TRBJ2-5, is EAGVAQSPRYKIIEKRQSVAFWCNPISGHATLYWYQQILGQGPKLLIQFQNNGVVDDSQLPKDRFSAERLKGVDSTLKIQPAKLEDSAVYLCASSSQGTGETQYFGPGTRLLVL.

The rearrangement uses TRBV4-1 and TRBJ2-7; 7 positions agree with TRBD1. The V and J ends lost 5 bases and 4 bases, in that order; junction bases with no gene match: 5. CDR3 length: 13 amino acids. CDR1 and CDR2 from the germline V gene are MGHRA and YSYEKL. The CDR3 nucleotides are TGCGCCAGCAGCTACGGGACAGCTTACGAGCAGTACTTC. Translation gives CASSYGTAYEQYF.

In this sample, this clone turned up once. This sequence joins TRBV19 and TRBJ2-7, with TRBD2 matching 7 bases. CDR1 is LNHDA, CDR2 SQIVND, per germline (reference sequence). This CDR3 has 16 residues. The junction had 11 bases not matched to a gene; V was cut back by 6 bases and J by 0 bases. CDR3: CASSRDLGGSSYEQYF. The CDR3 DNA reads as TGTGCCAGTAGCCGAGATCTGGGGGGGAGCTCCTACGAGCAGTACTTC.

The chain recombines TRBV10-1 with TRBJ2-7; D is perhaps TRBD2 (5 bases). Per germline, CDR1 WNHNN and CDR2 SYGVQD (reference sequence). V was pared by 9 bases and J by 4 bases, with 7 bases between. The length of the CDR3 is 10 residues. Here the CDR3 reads CARREYEQYF. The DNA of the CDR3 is TGCGCCAGAAGGGAGTACGAGCAGTACTTC.

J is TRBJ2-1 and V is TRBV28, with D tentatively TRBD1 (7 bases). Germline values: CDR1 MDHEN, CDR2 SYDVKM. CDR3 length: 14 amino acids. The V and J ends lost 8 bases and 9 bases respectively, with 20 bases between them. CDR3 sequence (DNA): TGTGCCAGCGGCGGGGACAGTTCGGGTGGTGAGCAGTTCTTC. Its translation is CASGGDSSGGEQFF.

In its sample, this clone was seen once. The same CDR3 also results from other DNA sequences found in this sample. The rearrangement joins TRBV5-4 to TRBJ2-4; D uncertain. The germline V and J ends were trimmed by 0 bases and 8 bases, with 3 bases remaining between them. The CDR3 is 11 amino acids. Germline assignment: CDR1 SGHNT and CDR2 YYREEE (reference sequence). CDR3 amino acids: CASSLGDIQYF. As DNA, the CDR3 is TGTGCCAGCAGCTTGGGGGACATTCAGTACTTC. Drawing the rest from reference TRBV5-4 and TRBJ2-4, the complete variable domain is ETGVTQSPTHLIKTRGQQVTLRCSSQSGHNTVSWYQQALGQGPQFIFQYYREEENGRGNFPPRFSGLQFPNYSSELNVNALELDDSALYLCASSLGDIQYFGAGTRLSVL.

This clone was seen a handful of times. DNA of the CDR3: TGTGCCAGCAGTTACAACCCAAATCAGCCCCAGCATTTT. It specifies CASSYNPNQPQHF. This chain uses TRBV6-5 with TRBJ1-5; no clear D. V was clipped by 2 bases and J by 4 bases, with 6 bases between them. CDR1 is MNHEY and CDR2 is SVGAGI in the germline V gene. The CDR3 length is 13 residues.

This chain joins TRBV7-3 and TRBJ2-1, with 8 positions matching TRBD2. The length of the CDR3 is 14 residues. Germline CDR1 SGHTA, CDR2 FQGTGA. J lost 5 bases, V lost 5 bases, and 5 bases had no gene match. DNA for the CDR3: TGTGCCAGCAGCCCCAGCGGGAGCAACAATGAGCAGTTCTTC. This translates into CASSPSGSNNEQFF.

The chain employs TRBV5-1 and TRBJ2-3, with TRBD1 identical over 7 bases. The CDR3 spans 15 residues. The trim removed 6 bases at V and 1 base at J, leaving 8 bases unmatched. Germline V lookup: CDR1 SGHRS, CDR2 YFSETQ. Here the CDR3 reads CASKQGQVGTDTQYF. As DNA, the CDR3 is TGCGCCAGCAAGCAAGGACAGGTCGGCACAGATACGCAGTATTTT.

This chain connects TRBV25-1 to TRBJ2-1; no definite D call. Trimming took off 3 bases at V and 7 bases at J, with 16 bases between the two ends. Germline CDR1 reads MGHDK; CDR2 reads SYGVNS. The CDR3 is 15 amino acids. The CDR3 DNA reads TGTGCCAGCAGTGATTTCACAGAGTCATGGAATGAGCAGTTCTTC. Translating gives CASSDFTESWNEQFF.

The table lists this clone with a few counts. Written as DNA, the CDR3 is TGTGTTTCAAGCGGAGGGGGCACCGGGGAGCTGTTTTTT. Translating it yields CVSSGGGTGELFF. The rearrangement uses TRBV28 and TRBJ2-2; either TRBD1 or TRBD2 may fit D (6 bases each). The V gene's germline CDR1 is MDHEN and CDR2 SYDVKM. This CDR3 comprises 13 residues.

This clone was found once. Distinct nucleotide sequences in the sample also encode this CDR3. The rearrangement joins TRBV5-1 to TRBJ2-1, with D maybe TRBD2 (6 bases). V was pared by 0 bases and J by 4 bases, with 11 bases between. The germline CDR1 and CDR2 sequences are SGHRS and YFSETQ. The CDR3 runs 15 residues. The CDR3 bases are TGCGCCAGCAGCTTGGACAGCGGGCTTTACAATGAGCAGTTCTTC. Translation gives CASSLDSGLYNEQFF.

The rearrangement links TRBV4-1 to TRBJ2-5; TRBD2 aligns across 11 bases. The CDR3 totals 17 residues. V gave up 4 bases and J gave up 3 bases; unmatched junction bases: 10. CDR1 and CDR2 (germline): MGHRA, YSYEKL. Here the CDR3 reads CASSPNHETSGKETQYF. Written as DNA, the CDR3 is TGCGCCAGCAGCCCGAACCACGAGACTAGCGGGAAAGAGACCCAGTACTTC.

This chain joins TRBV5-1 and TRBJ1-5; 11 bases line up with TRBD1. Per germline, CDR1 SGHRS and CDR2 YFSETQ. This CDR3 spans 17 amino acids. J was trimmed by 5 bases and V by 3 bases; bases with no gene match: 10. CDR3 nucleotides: TGCGCCAGCAGCTCGGAACCGGGACAGGGGGGATATCAGCCCCAGCATTTT. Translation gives CASSSEPGQGGYQPQHF.

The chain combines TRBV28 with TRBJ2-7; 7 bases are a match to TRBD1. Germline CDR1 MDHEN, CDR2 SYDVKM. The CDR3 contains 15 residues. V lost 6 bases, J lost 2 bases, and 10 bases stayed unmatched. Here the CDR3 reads CASSPTGTATYEQYF. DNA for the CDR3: TGTGCCAGCAGCCCCACCGGGACAGCTACCTACGAGCAGTACTTC.

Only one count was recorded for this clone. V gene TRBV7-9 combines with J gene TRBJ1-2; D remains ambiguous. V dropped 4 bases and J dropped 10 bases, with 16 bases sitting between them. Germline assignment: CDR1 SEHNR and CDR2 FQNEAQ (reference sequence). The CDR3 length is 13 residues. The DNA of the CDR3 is TGTGCCAGCAGCTCCCGGAAATATATAGCCTACACCTTC. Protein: CASSSRKYIAYTF.

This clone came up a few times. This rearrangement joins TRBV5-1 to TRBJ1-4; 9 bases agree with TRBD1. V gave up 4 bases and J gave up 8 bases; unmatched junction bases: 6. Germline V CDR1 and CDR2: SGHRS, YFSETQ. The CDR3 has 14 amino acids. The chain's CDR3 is CASSRGTGREKLFF. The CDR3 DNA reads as TGCGCCAGCAGCCGAGGGACAGGGCGCGAAAAACTGTTTTTT.

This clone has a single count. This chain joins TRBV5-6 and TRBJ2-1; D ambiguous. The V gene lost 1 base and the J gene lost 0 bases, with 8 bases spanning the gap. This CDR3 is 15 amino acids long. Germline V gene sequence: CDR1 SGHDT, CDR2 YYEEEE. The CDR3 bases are TGTGCCAGCAGCTTGTACTCCCTCTCCTACAATGAGCAGTTCTTC. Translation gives CASSLYSLSYNEQFF.

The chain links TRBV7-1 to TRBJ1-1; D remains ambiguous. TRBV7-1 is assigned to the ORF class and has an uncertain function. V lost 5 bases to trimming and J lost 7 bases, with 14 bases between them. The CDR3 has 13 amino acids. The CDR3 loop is CASSPYQHIEAFF. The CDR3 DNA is TGTGCCAGCAGCCCTTATCAACACATTGAAGCTTTCTTT.

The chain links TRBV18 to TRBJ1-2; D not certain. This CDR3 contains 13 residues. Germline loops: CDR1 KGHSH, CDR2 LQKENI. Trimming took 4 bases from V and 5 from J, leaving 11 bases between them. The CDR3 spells CASSRRAEYGYTF. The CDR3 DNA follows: TGTGCCAGCTCACGGCGGGCGGAGTATGGCTACACCTTC.

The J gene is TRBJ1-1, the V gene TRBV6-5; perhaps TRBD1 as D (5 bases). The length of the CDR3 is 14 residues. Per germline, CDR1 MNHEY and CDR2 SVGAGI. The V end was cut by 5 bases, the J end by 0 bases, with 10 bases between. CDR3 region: CASSLRQLNTEAFF. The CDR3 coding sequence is TGTGCCAGCAGTCTCAGACAGCTGAACACTGAAGCTTTCTTT.

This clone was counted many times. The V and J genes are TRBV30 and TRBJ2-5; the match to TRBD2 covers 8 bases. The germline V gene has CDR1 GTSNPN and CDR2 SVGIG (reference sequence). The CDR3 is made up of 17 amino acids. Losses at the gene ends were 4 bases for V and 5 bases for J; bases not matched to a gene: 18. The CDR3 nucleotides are TGTGCCTGGATGGCCCAGCGGGAGAGTGGGGTTCGGGAGACCCAGTACTTC. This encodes CAWMAQRESGVRETQYF. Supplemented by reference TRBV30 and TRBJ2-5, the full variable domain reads SQTIHQWPATLVQPVGSPLSLECTVEGTSNPNLYWYRQAAGRGLQLLFYSVGIGQISSEVPQNLSASRPQDRQFILSSKKLLLSDSGFYLCAWMAQRESGVRETQYFGPGTRLLVL.

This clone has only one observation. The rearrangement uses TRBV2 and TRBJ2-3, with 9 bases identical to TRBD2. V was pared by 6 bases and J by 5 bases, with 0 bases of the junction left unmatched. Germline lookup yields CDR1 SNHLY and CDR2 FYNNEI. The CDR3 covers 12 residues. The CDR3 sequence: CASRLAGDTQYF. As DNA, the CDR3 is TGTGCCAGCAGACTAGCGGGAGATACGCAGTATTTT.

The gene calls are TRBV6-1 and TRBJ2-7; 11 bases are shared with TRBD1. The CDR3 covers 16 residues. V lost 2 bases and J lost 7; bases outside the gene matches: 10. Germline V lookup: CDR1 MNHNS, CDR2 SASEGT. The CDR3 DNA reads TGTGCCAGCAGTGAACCTATCGGACAGGGGGCGCGAGAGCAGTACTTC. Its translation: CASSEPIGQGAREQYF.

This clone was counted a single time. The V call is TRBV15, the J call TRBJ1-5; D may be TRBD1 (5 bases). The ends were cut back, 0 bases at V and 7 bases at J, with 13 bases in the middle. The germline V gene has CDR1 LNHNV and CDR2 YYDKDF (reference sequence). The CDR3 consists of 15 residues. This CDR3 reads CATSREGSGVQPQHF. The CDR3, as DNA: TGTGCCACCAGCAGAGAGGGGTCGGGGGTGCAGCCCCAGCATTTT.

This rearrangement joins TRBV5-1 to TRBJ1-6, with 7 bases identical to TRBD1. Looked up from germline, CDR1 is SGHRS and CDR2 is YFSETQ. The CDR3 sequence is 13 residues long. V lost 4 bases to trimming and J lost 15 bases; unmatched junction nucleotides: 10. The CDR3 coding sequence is TGCGCCAGCAGCCCCCCCGGGGACAGTCTCCTCCACTTT. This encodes CASSPPGDSLLHF. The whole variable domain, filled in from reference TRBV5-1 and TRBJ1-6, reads KAGVTQTPRYLIKTRGQQVTLSCSPISGHRSVSWYQQTPGQGLQFLFEYFSETQRNKGNFPGRFSGRQFSNSRSEMNVSTLELGDSALYLCASSPPGDSLLHFGNGTRLTVT.